This T cell receptor (beta chain) was profiled in a study of T cells in Graves' hyperthyroidism and ophthalmopathy. The count of this clonotype is one. Its cognate antigen is unknown. One end of the junction varies from germline; a read error may be responsible. The CDR3 regions of TCR beta were amplified from RNA transcripts. HTBI primers were used for first-round RT-PCR of the TCR CDR3. TCRdb fed the multiplex PCR reads into MiXCR, producing one record per CDR3 protein. The sample carries 660,000 or so distinct CDR3 sequences, about 45% recorded once. Study observations and caveats: Most thyroid clonotypes that were expanded above 0.001 also turned up in blood.

Exclusion of patients followed from uncontrolled infection, other autoimmune disease, pregnancy or lactation. Based on clinical symptoms, serum thyroxine and TRAb, thyroid ultrasound and orbital computed tomography, diagnoses were reached. Germline CDR1 is SEHNR and CDR2 is FQNEAQ (reference sequence). This CDR3 has 14 amino acids. This TCR was recovered from an adult man with Graves' disease, either hyperthyroidism or ophthalmopathy (not recorded which). The specimen sequenced was peripheral blood or thyroid tissue (not recorded which). This sequence joins TRBV7-9 and TRBJ1-4; the D gene is possibly TRBD1 (6 bases). The DNA for the CDR3 is TGCGCCAGCAGACCTGGACAGCAGGATGAAAAACTGTTTTTT. This gives the protein CASRPGQQDEKLFF.